This T cell receptor beta chain is from a study of cytomegalovirus exposure and HLA in healthy donors. Study results and caveats: Donor immune exposure was known only as CMV serostatus. About 150 TCR beta chains were listed as cytomegalovirus-associated.

In the PCR, 60 Vbeta and 13 Jbeta primers were used. Profiled with immunoSEQ multiplex PCR; TCRdb holds only in-frame clones, not every one. The sample holds around 60,000 clones, roughly 80% seen once. With 3 bases clipped from V and 5 bases from J, the junction kept 5 bases outside the gene matches. Germline CDR1 is SGHNT and CDR2 is YYREEE (reference sequence). CDR3 length: 15 residues. With respect to this clone: The antigen is undetermined.

The sample taken for sequencing was PBMCs. The chain employs TRBV5-4 and TRBJ1-1; TRBD1 agrees at 12 bases. The sequence was obtained from a woman aged 40 to 50 in good health and CMV-seropositive. CDR3 sequence: CASSSPGQGATEAFF. CDR3 nucleotide sequence: TGTGCCAGCAGCTCACCGGGACAGGGGGCAACTGAAGCTTTCTTT.